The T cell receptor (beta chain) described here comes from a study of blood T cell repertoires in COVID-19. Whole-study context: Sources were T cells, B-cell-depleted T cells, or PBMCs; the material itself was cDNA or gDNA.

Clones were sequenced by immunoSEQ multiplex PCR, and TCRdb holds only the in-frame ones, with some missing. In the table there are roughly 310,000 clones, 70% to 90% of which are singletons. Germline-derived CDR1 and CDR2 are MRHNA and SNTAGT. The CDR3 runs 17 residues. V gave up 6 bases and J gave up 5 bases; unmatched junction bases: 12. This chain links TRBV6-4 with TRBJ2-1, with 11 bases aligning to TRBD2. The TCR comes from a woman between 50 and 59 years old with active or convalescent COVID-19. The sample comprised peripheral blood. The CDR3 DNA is TGTGCCAGCAGCCCTAGCGGGGGGTCCTGGGCCCACAATGAGCAGTTCTTC. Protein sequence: CASSPSGGSWAHNEQFF.